This TCR beta chain comes out of a study of Graves' ophthalmopathy and Graves' hyperthyroidism. Study-level points and caveats: Blood also held most thyroid clonotypes expanded above 0.001 frequency.

This clonotype has at least ten counts. Its matching antigen is unknown. The TCR beta CDR3 regions underwent amplification from RNA transcripts. An opening RT-PCR round employed HTBI primers and preceded a second-round multiplex PCR. TCRdb ran MiXCR on the multiplex PCR reads and lists one entry per CDR3 protein. The sample has tens of thousands of distinct CDR3 sequences, around 50% seen once; the top ten hold approximately 4.8%. Moderate-to-severe activity, CAS at least 3, NOSPECS at least 4 and duration under 3 months characterized donors with ophthalmopathy. Ineligible for inclusion were patients with other autoimmune diseases, uncontrolled infections, pregnancy or lactation. The authors diagnosed from clinical symptoms, serum thyroxine, TRAb, thyroid ultrasound and orbital computed tomography. Source material: peripheral blood. This clonotype originated in an adult woman with Graves' ophthalmopathy.

CDR3 sequence reads: CASRQGPYEQYF. The CDR3 DNA is TGTGCCAGCAGACAGGGGCCCTACGAGCAGTACTTC. The chain carries TRBV6-5 and TRBJ2-7; TRBD1 matches 7 bases. Germline trimming cut 6 bases from V and 2 bases from J; bases unmatched to any gene: 1. The CDR3 consists of 12 residues. CDR1 MNHEY and CDR2 SVGAGI come from the germline V gene.